The rows below give T cell receptor beta chains drawn from one sample of a study of Ad26.COV2.S vaccination and SARS-CoV-2 variants. The repertoire was sequenced with immunoSEQ multiplex PCR; TCRdb's copy has only in-frame clones and lacks some. The sample has some 240,000 clones, 87% seen once. The material was peripheral blood, obtained in a trial of Ad26.COV2.S vaccine versus placebo. Receptors originate from a person aged 18-65 years who received the Ad26.COV2.S COVID-19 vaccine or a placebo. Both conserved end residues are part of each CDR3.

len | j_gene | v_gene | CDR3aa
13 | TRBJ1-6 | TRBV6-4 | CASSTGDNSPLHF
15 | TRBJ1-3 | TRBV19 | CASRTGGAGRNTIYF
12 | TRBJ1-2 | TRBV2 | CASTEGGWGYTF
16 | TRBJ1-6 | TRBV11-2 | CASSSTAGAGNSPLHF
16 | TRBJ2-5 | TRBV5-1 | CASSFLNLDPQETQYF
12 | TRBJ1-2 | TRBV6-6 | CASRNLRYGYTF
17 | TRBJ1-2 | TRBV5-8 | CASSWTQGGMSGYGYTF
17 | TRBJ1-1 | TRBV7-9 | CASPRLSGSRLNTEAFF
14 | TRBJ1-1 | TRBV6-5 | CASRVFGENTEAFF
14 | TRBJ2-3 | TRBV7-2 | CASSISGGGDTQYF
12 | TRBJ1-1 | TRBV6-2/TRBV6-3 | CASSVENTEAFF
18 | TRBJ2-6 | TRBV5-1 | CASNRAESGAGRPNVLTF
15 | TRBJ1-3 | TRBV6-5 | CASSPQLYSGNTIYF
13 | TRBJ2-2 | TRBV12-3/TRBV12-4 | CASSWGGSGELFF
13 | TRBJ1-2 | TRBV6-5 | CASSLDRGYGYTF
14 | TRBJ1-2 | TRBV18 | CASSPLLGNDGYTF
14 | TRBJ2-1 | TRBV7-9 | CASSSSGGYNEQFF
12 | TRBJ1-1 | TRBV6-6 | CASSYRNTEAFF
12 | TRBJ2-7 | TRBV19 | CASNGPSYEQYF
18 | TRBJ1-5 | TRBV6-1 | CASSDCQGPGICNQPQHF
15 | TRBJ2-5 | TRBV4-1 | CASSQDRVPPETQYF
14 | TRBJ2-3 | TRBV10-3 | CAISVGVERDTQYF
12 | TRBJ1-5 | TRBV10-3 | CAISESRQPQHF
15 | TRBJ2-3 | TRBV7-8 | CASSLDGSSTDTQYF
14 | TRBJ1-1 | TRBV7-3 | CASSLAGMNTEAFF
14 | TRBJ1-5 | TRBV27 | CASSQDRVNQPQHF
16 | TRBJ2-5 | TRBV4-3 | CASSQDGRGGEETQYF
15 | TRBJ2-2 | TRBV7-6 | CASSLLVEVGGELFF
14 | TRBJ1-4 | TRBV7-2 | CASSLTGLGEKLFF
14 | TRBJ1-2 | TRBV7-9 | CASSPPGQGSGYTF
16 | TRBJ1-5 | TRBV7-9 | CASSPGTGPSHQPQHF
20 | TRBJ2-1 | TRBV4-3 | CASSQEFLQGRSALYNEQFF
14 | TRBJ1-1 | TRBV5-1 | CASSLDAGATEAFF
16 | TRBJ2-2 | TRBV5-1 | CASSLEGGVGTGELFF
14 | TRBJ2-5 | TRBV29-1 | CSVELAGEWETQYF
14 | TRBJ2-5 | TRBV5-6 | CASSFSGGGETQYF
16 | TRBJ2-5 | TRBV6-5 | CASSYLGSGTEETQYF
17 | TRBJ1-2 | TRBV7-2 | CASSLAPGGGGGYGYTF
16 | TRBJ1-2 | TRBV7-9 | CASSPTTQGPGYGYTF
17 | TRBJ2-7 | TRBV11-2 | CASSLRGGDLISYEQYF
11 | TRBJ2-2 | TRBV6-2/TRBV6-3 | CASSLTGELFF
15 | TRBJ1-2 | TRBV6-5 | CASSYSRPRDYGYTF
18 | TRBJ2-1 | TRBV3-1/TRBV3-2 | CASSHRLAGALHYNEQFF
15 | TRBJ2-1 | TRBV19 | CASSRTSGSRNEQFF
16 | TRBJ1-6 | TRBV6-5 | CASSYYTTGFNSPLHF
15 | TRBJ2-3 | TRBV5-6 | CASSLGNRRLEGQYF
17 | TRBJ1-4 | TRBV4-1 | CASSLSGQGMTNEKLFF
17 | TRBJ1-5 | TRBV6-1 | CASSGKDRVGGSQPQHF